This T cell receptor beta chain was observed in a study of T-cell reconstitution after alpha-beta-depleted transplantation in children. Study-wide results and limits: Some patients showed high day-60 TCRbeta diversity, which derived from surviving recipient T cells and thymic progenitors. A year post-transplant, T-cell counts and diversity derived mostly from newly produced T cells.

This CDR3 has 13 residues. Germline V CDR1 and CDR2: SGHTA, FQGTGA. V dropped 0 bases and J dropped 6 bases, with 9 bases sitting between them. TCRbeta library preparation incorporated unique molecular identifiers. TCRdb reprocessed the PCR reads with MiXCR, giving one entry per CDR3 protein. The sample shows approximately 800,000 distinct CDR3 sequences, around 17% of them seen only once. To note about this clonotype: Its antigen remains unidentified.

The receptor was isolated from a male patient younger than 18 who had a stem cell transplant for acute lymphoblastic leukemia, so the T cells may come from the graft donor. Specimen: PBMCs, mostly from graft donor cells, collected 360 days after TCRalphabeta/CD19-depleted stem cell transplant. The genes are TRBV7-3 and TRBJ2-7; no reliable D call. The CDR3 reads CASSLTPLTEQYF. The CDR3 nucleotides are TGTGCCAGCAGCTTAACGCCCCTTACCGAGCAGTACTTC.